These 32 T cell receptor beta chains were all obtained from the same sample, sequenced in a study of vaccination effects on CD4 cells after COVID-19. Their antigens are not known. The method was immunoSEQ multiplex PCR; TCRdb's version includes in-frame clones alone and lacks a portion of them. In the table there are 43,000 or so clones, about 70% of which are singletons. Subsequent to a culture period of around 10 days, CD4+ T cells were isolated. Each person got two doses of an mRNA SARS-CoV-2 vaccine, BNT162b2 or mRNA-1273. Sequenced material: CD4+ T cells from PBMCs cultured without peptide, taken after COVID-19 vaccination. These receptors all come from a human donor who received a COVID-19 vaccine.

The genes are TRBV29-1 and TRBJ2-7, with 9 bases lining up with TRBD1. The V and J ends lost 4 bases and 5 bases, in that order; junction bases with no gene match: 3. This CDR3 spans 12 amino acids. Per germline, CDR1 SQVTM and CDR2 ANQGSEA. The DNA for the CDR3 is TGCAGCGTTGGGACAGGGGTCCACGAGCAGTACTTC. Translation gives CSVGTGVHEQYF.

Here the CDR3 reads CASSEIVRASYGYTF. DNA of the CDR3: TGTGCCAGCAGTGAAATCGTCAGAGCCTCCTATGGCTACACCTTC. The rearrangement joins TRBV6-1 to TRBJ1-2; D is ambiguous. Germline lookup yields CDR1 MNHNS and CDR2 SASEGT. The CDR3 loop spans 15 amino acids. The germline V and J ends were trimmed by 2 bases and 4 bases, with 14 bases remaining between them.

The chain joins TRBV3-1 (or the pseudogene TRBV3-2) to TRBJ1-6; possible D gene TRBD1, 5 bases. CDR1 is LGHDT, CDR2 YNNKEL, per germline (reference sequence). The CDR3 is 16 residues long. V was cut by 0 bases and J by 10 bases, with 16 bases left in between. This CDR3 reads CASSQDRADRGSPLHF. Written as DNA, the CDR3 is TGTGCCAGCAGCCAAGATCGGGCGGATAGGGGATCACCCCTCCACTTT.

The rearrangement links TRBV2 to TRBJ1-5; D gene unclear. Trimming removed 8 bases at V and 0 bases at J, with 11 bases between. The CDR3 sequence is 14 residues long. Germline V CDR1 and CDR2: SNHLY, FYNNEI. Here the CDR3 reads CASARVNSNQPQHF. For the CDR3, the DNA is TGTGCCAGCGCCCGAGTTAATAGCAATCAGCCCCAGCATTTT.

The rearrangement uses TRBV18 and TRBJ2-7, with a tentative D call TRBD2 (7 bases). CDR1 and CDR2 (germline): KGHSH, LQKENI. Trimming removed 3 bases from V and 5 bases from J, with 14 bases in between. This CDR3 is 14 amino acids long. CDR3: CASSPGAGVHEQYF. For the CDR3, the DNA is TGTGCCAGCTCACCGGGGGCGGGGGTCCACGAGCAGTACTTC.

This chain uses TRBV7-2 with TRBJ2-7; TRBD2 is a possible D gene (6 bases). The CDR3 runs to 13 residues. CDR1 is SGHTA and CDR2 is FQGNSA in the germline V gene. Trimming stripped 3 bases from V and 5 bases from J, with 11 bases between. The CDR3 region has the DNA TGTGCCAGCAGCTTGAGGGGAGGTAACGAGCAGTACTTC. Protein sequence: CASSLRGGNEQYF.

The chain combines TRBV6-5 with TRBJ1-5, with 10 bases lining up with TRBD1. The V gene's germline CDR1 is MNHEY and CDR2 SVGAGI. The CDR3 is 14 amino acids. J was trimmed by 4 bases and V by 8 bases; bases with no gene match: 5. CDR3: CASAGQGKNQPQHF. The CDR3 DNA is TGTGCCAGCGCGGGACAGGGGAAGAATCAGCCCCAGCATTTT.

The rearrangement joins TRBV2 to TRBJ1-2; a possible D gene is TRBD1 (5 bases). Germline lookup yields CDR1 SNHLY and CDR2 FYNNEI. The CDR3 sequence is 12 residues long. The V end lost 9 bases, the J end lost 2 bases, and 10 bases lay between the germline ends. As DNA, the CDR3 is TGTGCCAGTAAGGGACGGAACTATGGCTACACCTTC. It yields the protein CASKGRNYGYTF.

This chain joins TRBV30 and TRBJ2-1, with TRBD2 matching 12 bases. CDR1 is GTSNPN and CDR2 is SVGIG in the germline V gene (reference sequence). After removal of 4 bases from V and 7 bases from J, the junction contained 11 bases not matched to a gene. The CDR3 is 16 residues long. The CDR3 DNA is TGTGCCTGGACTACCCTAGCGGGGGGGCCGGGGAATGAGCAGTTCTTC. Translation gives CAWTTLAGGPGNEQFF.

The V and J genes are TRBV6-1 and TRBJ2-7; D is undetermined. Deletions cut 1 base from V and 4 bases from J, with 8 bases between. The CDR3 has 13 amino acids. Germline CDR1 reads MNHNS; CDR2 reads SASEGT. CDR3 protein: CASSEVVVYEQYF. Here the CDR3 DNA reads TGTGCCAGCAGTGAAGTAGTGGTTTACGAGCAGTACTTC.

The chain links TRBV6-5 to TRBJ2-3; perhaps D is TRBD1 or TRBD2 (6 bases each). The CDR3 contains 15 residues. The V end lost 6 bases, the J end lost 2 bases, and 15 bases lay between the germline ends. Germline values: CDR1 MNHEY, CDR2 SVGAGI. CDR3 sequence (DNA): TGTGCCAGCAGCAAGGGGGACTTCTACACAGATACGCAGTATTTT. This gives the protein CASSKGDFYTDTQYF.

V usage is TRBV11-2 and J usage is TRBJ2-7, with 8 bases lining up with TRBD2. Per germline, CDR1 SGHAT and CDR2 FQNNGV. CDR3 length: 16 residues. Trimming at V came to 0 bases and at J to 3 bases, leaving 7 bases not matched to a gene. Here the CDR3 reads CASSLDRVAGHYEQYF. The CDR3 bases are TGTGCCAGCAGCTTAGATCGGGTAGCGGGGCACTACGAGCAGTACTTC.

In this sample, this clone turned up a few times. The chain recombines TRBV7-9 with TRBJ2-7, with 8 positions matching TRBD1. CDR1 and CDR2 (germline): SEHNR, FQNEAQ (reference sequence). This CDR3 spans 12 amino acids. V dropped 5 bases and J dropped 7; count of bases not matched to a gene: 4. CDR3 bases: TGTGCCAGCAGCACCACAGGGGGAGAGCAGTACTTC. Protein product: CASSTTGGEQYF.

This chain joins TRBV7-9 and TRBJ1-1, with D uncertain. CDR3 length: 13 amino acids. Germline loops: CDR1 SEHNR, CDR2 FQNEAQ (reference sequence). Trimming removed 2 bases at V and 0 bases at J, with 4 bases between. The CDR3 spells CASSLLMNTEAFF. CDR3 bases: TGTGCCAGCAGCTTACTGATGAACACTGAAGCTTTCTTT. Drawing the rest from reference TRBV7-9 and TRBJ1-1, the complete variable domain is DTGVSQNPRHKITKRGQNVTFRCDPISEHNRLYWYRQTLGQGPEFLTYFQNEAQLEKSRLLSDRFSAERPKGSFSTLEIQRTEQGDSAMYLCASSLLMNTEAFFGQGTRLTVV.

The V and J genes are TRBV5-5 and TRBJ1-3, with TRBD1 matching over 11 bases. V gave up 0 bases and J gave up 11 bases; unmatched junction bases: 4. Germline V gene sequence: CDR1 SGHKS, CDR2 YYEKEE (reference sequence). The CDR3 extends over 14 amino acids. CDR3 amino acids: CASSLADRGLAIYF. The CDR3 DNA reads as TGTGCCAGCAGCTTGGCGGACAGGGGGCTGGCCATATATTTT.

The chain joins TRBV7-9 to TRBJ1-5, with unresolved D. The CDR3 loop spans 12 amino acids. From germline, CDR1 is SEHNR and CDR2 FQNEAQ (reference sequence). The V end lost 5 bases, the J end lost 5 bases, and 7 bases lay between the germline ends. As DNA, the CDR3 is TGTGCCAGCAGCCGGCAAGATCAGCCCCAGCATTTT. This encodes CASSRQDQPQHF.

The chain combines TRBV7-8 with TRBJ2-5; D is tentatively TRBD1 or TRBD2 (5 bases each). The CDR3 spans 14 residues. The V end lost 5 bases, the J end lost 2 bases, and 12 bases lay between the germline ends. Germline assignment: CDR1 SGHVS and CDR2 FQNEAQ. The CDR3 here is CASSVFGGQETQYF. The CDR3 DNA reads TGTGCCAGCAGCGTTTTTGGGGGACAAGAGACCCAGTACTTC.

The rearrangement joins TRBV10-1 to TRBJ2-5; D remains unclear. The germline V gene encodes CDR1 WNHNN and CDR2 SYGVQD (reference sequence). This CDR3 comprises 13 residues. V dropped 6 bases and J dropped 2 bases, with 10 bases sitting between them. In DNA form, the CDR3 reads TGCGCCAGCAGCTCTGACCAGCAAGAGACCCAGTACTTC. Translated, it gives CASSSDQQETQYF.

The table lists this clone with a count of one. This sequence joins TRBV10-3 and TRBJ2-5; 9 nucleotides agree with TRBD2. Germline V gene data show CDR1 as ENHRY and CDR2 as SYGVKD. CDR3 length equals 14 residues. V gave up 6 bases and J gave up 2 bases; unmatched junction bases: 4. CDR3 nucleotide sequence: TGTGCCATCAGAAGCGGGAGGACGCAAGAGACCCAGTACTTC. It codes for CAIRSGRTQETQYF.

This clone was recorded a few times. V gene TRBV27 combines with J gene TRBJ2-1, with 13 bases lining up with TRBD2. CDR3 length equals 18 residues. V lost 7 bases to trimming and J lost 0 bases; unmatched junction nucleotides: 9. Germline values: CDR1 MNHEY, CDR2 SMNVEV (reference sequence). DNA for the CDR3: TGTGCCAGCAAGAAAGGACTAGCGGGGGCCCGCTCCTACAATGAGCAGTTCTTC. It codes for CASKKGLAGARSYNEQFF.

The rearrangement joins TRBV4-1 to TRBJ2-1, with 11 nucleotides matching TRBD2. The CDR3 covers 17 residues. The V gene end was trimmed by 2 bases and the J gene end by 4 bases; junction bases not matched to a gene: 7. Germline V gene lookup returns CDR1 MGHRA and CDR2 YSYEKL. The CDR3: CASSQSSGRTIYNEQFF. CDR3 sequence (DNA): TGCGCCAGCAGCCAATCTAGCGGGAGGACCATATACAATGAGCAGTTCTTC.

The J gene is TRBJ2-5, the V gene TRBV7-2; D is possibly TRBD2 (5 bases). This CDR3 contains 15 residues. The V gene lost 4 bases and the J gene lost 2 bases, with 14 bases spanning the gap. Germline values: CDR1 SGHTA, CDR2 FQGNSA. The CDR3 nucleotides read TGTGCCAGCAGCTCCCGAGGGTCGGGGCAAGAGACCCAGTACTTC. It yields the protein CASSSRGSGQETQYF. Full variable domain (remainder filled in from reference TRBV7-2 and TRBJ2-5): GAGVSQSPSNKVTEKGKDVELRCDPISGHTALYWYRQSLGQGLEFLIYFQGNSAPDKSGLPSDRFSAERTGGSVSTLTIQRTQQEDSAVYLCASSSRGSGQETQYFGPGTRLLVL.

The CDR3: CASSENYEQYF. DNA of the CDR3: TGCGCCAGCAGCGAAAATTACGAGCAGTACTTC. The V and J genes are TRBV5-1 and TRBJ2-7; no firm D call. Germline-derived CDR1 and CDR2 are SGHRS and YFSETQ. The CDR3 totals 11 residues. V was clipped by 4 bases and J by 4 bases, with 6 bases between them. The full variable domain, with the rest looked up from reference TRBV5-1 and TRBJ2-7, is KAGVTQTPRYLIKTRGQQVTLSCSPISGHRSVSWYQQTPGQGLQFLFEYFSETQRNKGNFPGRFSGRQFSNSRSEMNVSTLELGDSALYLCASSENYEQYFGPGTRLTVT.

The chain is built from TRBV3-1 (or the pseudogene TRBV3-2) and TRBJ2-7; a weak D match, TRBD2 (5 bases). Trimming took off 1 base at V and 5 bases at J, with 15 bases between the two ends. Germline V gene lookup returns CDR1 LGHDT and CDR2 YNNKEL (reference sequence). The CDR3 loop spans 15 amino acids. CDR3 residues: CASSQVLGSQNEQYF. The CDR3 DNA reads as TGTGCCAGCAGCCAAGTATTAGGGAGCCAAAACGAGCAGTACTTC.

This chain joins TRBV19 and TRBJ1-2; tentative D call: TRBD1 (6 bases). Germline V CDR1 and CDR2: LNHDA, SQIVND (reference sequence). Between the trimmed V and J ends, which lost 3 bases and 4 bases, there was a span of 15 bases. The CDR3 spans 15 residues. The CDR3: CASSMGQEGVYGYTF. CDR3 in DNA: TGTGCCAGTAGTATGGGTCAGGAGGGGGTCTATGGCTACACCTTC.

The chain uses TRBV7-9 and TRBJ2-5, with 10 bases that match TRBD2. CDR1 and CDR2 (germline): SEHNR, FQNEAQ (reference sequence). CDR3 size: 15 residues. V lost 5 bases to trimming and J lost 7 bases; unmatched junction nucleotides: 10. CDR3 coding DNA: TGTGCCAGCAGCCCCGGGACTAGCGTGCGAGTGACCCAGTACTTC. Its translation is CASSPGTSVRVTQYF. The full variable domain, in which reference TRBV7-9 and TRBJ2-5 provide the parts outside the CDR3, is DTGVSQNPRHKITKRGQNVTFRCDPISEHNRLYWYRQTLGQGPEFLTYFQNEAQLEKSRLLSDRFSAERPKGSFSTLEIQRTEQGDSAMYLCASSPGTSVRVTQYFGPGTRLLVL.

Judged by abundance, this clone is medium-sized (0.01 to 0.1%). The chain carries TRBV15 and TRBJ1-5; D is unclear. The CDR3 loop spans 16 amino acids. Trimming left V 0 bases short and J 5 bases short, with 14 bases between. CDR1 LNHNV and CDR2 YYDKDF come from the germline V gene (reference sequence). CDR3 sequence reads: CATSRDLGRRYQPQHF. The CDR3 nucleotides read TGTGCCACCAGCAGAGATTTGGGTCGGCGGTATCAGCCCCAGCATTTT. Combining the CDR3 with reference TRBV15 and TRBJ1-5 gives the whole variable domain DAMVIQNPRYQVTQFGKPVTLSCSQTLNHNVMYWYQQKSSQAPKLLFHYYDKDFNNEADTPDNFQSRRPNTSFCFLDIRSPGLGDTAMYLCATSRDLGRRYQPQHFGDGTRLSIL.

The chain uses TRBV6-5 and TRBJ2-7; tentatively, D is TRBD1 (6 bases). This CDR3 region has 11 residues. The germline gives CDR1 MNHEY, CDR2 SVGAGI. Trimming pared 6 bases from V and 6 bases from J, leaving 9 bases between. In DNA form, the CDR3 reads TGTGCCAGCAGACAGGGTTTCGAGCAGTACTTC. It yields the protein CASRQGFEQYF.

V and J are TRBV7-9 and TRBJ2-2; no clear D gene. Germline CDR1 reads SEHNR; CDR2 reads FQNEAQ (reference sequence). The length of the CDR3 is 17 residues. V lost 5 bases and J 0 bases, leaving 16 bases between the germline ends. The CDR3 reads CASSVFTPQANTGELFF. The CDR3 DNA reads as TGTGCCAGCAGCGTATTTACCCCCCAGGCGAACACCGGGGAGCTGTTTTTT. Using reference TRBV7-9 and TRBJ2-2 for the parts outside the CDR3, the full variable domain is DTGVSQNPRHKITKRGQNVTFRCDPISEHNRLYWYRQTLGQGPEFLTYFQNEAQLEKSRLLSDRFSAERPKGSFSTLEIQRTEQGDSAMYLCASSVFTPQANTGELFFGEGSRLTVL.

V and J are TRBV7-6 and TRBJ2-1; TRBD2 matches 7 bases. V shed 2 bases and J 5 bases; nucleotides not matched to a gene: 9. The CDR3 consists of 16 residues. Germline CDR1 is SGHVS and CDR2 is FNYEAQ. The CDR3 protein is CASSLSAGGGNNEQFF. The CDR3 region has the DNA TGTGCCAGCAGCTTATCGGCGGGCGGGGGTAACAATGAGCAGTTCTTC.

The chain employs TRBV5-6 and TRBJ2-4; 7 positions agree with TRBD1. V shed 5 bases, J shed 4 bases, and the junction held 6 bases outside the gene matches. Germline V gene data show CDR1 as SGHDT and CDR2 as YYEEEE. This CDR3 has 14 amino acids. CDR3 sequence (DNA): TGTGCCAGCAGTATACAGGGGAATAAAAACATTCAGTACTTC. As protein: CASSIQGNKNIQYF.

The rearrangement joins TRBV11-2 to TRBJ2-4; the D gene is possibly TRBD1 (5 bases). The CDR3 sequence is 13 residues long. Germline V gives CDR1 SGHAT, CDR2 FQNNGV. The germline V and J ends were trimmed by 5 bases and 7 bases, with 12 bases remaining between them. The CDR3 protein is CASSLSGLNIQYF. Here the CDR3 DNA reads TGTGCCAGCAGCCTCTCAGGGTTGAACATTCAGTACTTC. Combining the CDR3 with reference TRBV11-2 and TRBJ2-4 gives the whole variable domain EAGVAQSPRYKIIEKRQSVAFWCNPISGHATLYWYQQILGQGPKLLIQFQNNGVVDDSQLPKDRFSAERLKGVDSTLKIQPAKLEDSAVYLCASSLSGLNIQYFGAGTRLSVL.